The T cell receptor beta chain described here comes from a study of molecular identifiers for immune sequencing clone quantification (dated by TCRdb to the late 2010s). Describing the broader study: For a replicate experiment, RNA from about 21,000 or 97,000 naive CD8 T cells was divided into five aliquots, of which four were sequenced. This methods study used CD8 T cells to benchmark TCR RNA copy counting and molecular-identifier clustering-based TCR repertoire sequencing (MIDCIRS). The paper's findings and limits, for the study overall: Highly expanded clone sizes could be underestimated because identical TCR molecules may share a barcode. In CMV-specific effector cells, clones with more than 20 RNA copies accounted for over 97% of molecules, whereas in naive cells such clones accounted for under 1%. When barcode sub-clustering was not used, chimeric consensus sequences inflated TCR diversity, with chimeras reaching as high as 47%. A single cell's worth of spiked-in Jurkat TCR RNA was reported detectable even among under 1.3 million naive CD8 T cells. Modeling gave around 3 recovered TCR RNA copies per cell versus around 10 by digital PCR, implying approximately 30% capture efficiency. The naive libraries included spiked-in Jurkat TCR RNA (about 11 copies' worth), and this RNA is not part of the donor repertoire.

Naive CD8 T cell libraries were made from about 20,000 to 1,000,000 sorted cells using 10%, 30% or 50% of purified RNA. Naive CD8 T cells, defined as CD8+CD4-CCR7+CD45RA+, were FACS-sorted into RLT Plus buffer on a BD FACSAria II. Detection sensitivity was tested by spiking Jurkat RNA equal to some 10 TCR copies' worth into samples containing about 19,000-1,000,000 naive CD8 T cells. Enrichment of CD8 T cells was done with RosetteSep CD8+ T Cell Enrichment Cocktail plus Ficoll-Paque, and ACK red cell lysis came afterward. Comment on this clonotype: Its antigen is still unknown. Per-base quality was not reported, and no clone a single base away is much larger than it.

Libraries were made using PCR. TCRdb names NextSeq 500 as the instrument used. Bulk TCR libraries were generated as previously described, with the TCR primers listed in Table S5 used. Purification of total RNA was performed with the Qiagen AllPrep DNA/RNA kit. Before analysis, reads from multiple sequencing runs of one library were combined. The authors processed their data as follows. Reads were retained only if the reads had an exact TCR constant sequence, and the retained reads were trimmed to 150 nt and grouped according to their 12-nt molecular barcodes. Within each barcode group, reads were sub-clustered at a 15% Levenshtein threshold, and quality-weighted consensus sequences were built per RNA molecule. Non-functional sequences were filtered out, along with any lower-count sequence sitting one edit away from another sequence. Based on fitting two negative binomial distributions, any barcode sub-cluster with under 20% of the maximum read count was discarded. TCRdb reworked the public reads: Q25 trimming with fastp, MiXCR clone assembly, productive beta chains retained. Entries are consolidated by CDR3 protein sequence, retaining the most common genes and DNA. The authors' filters were not applied to this entry. This sample is represented by around 460,000 distinct CDR3 sequences; around 23% of them were singletons. The ten most abundant clones make up approximately 0.76% of the sample.

From cysteine to phenylalanine, the CDR3 is 15 amino acids long. Just CDR3 DNA is preserved here, 45 bases in frame from base 1. The junction shows trimming of 2 bases on V and 4 bases on J, and the gene matches do not reach 5 bases of it. According to the germline V gene, CDR1 reads MNHEY and CDR2 reads SVGAGI. The V gene is TRBV6-5 and the J gene is TRBJ2-5, with TRBD2 identical over 9 junction bases. The clonotype comes from a human donor in good health. Some libraries in this study had Jurkat cell RNA spiked in. Sequencing used naive CD8+ T cells from blood, with Jurkat cell RNA spiked in. Read against the paper, the sample's cell subset or site label means: FACS-sorted CD8+CD4-CCR7+CD45RA+ naive T cells. The DNA sequence follows: TGTGCCAGCAGTTACGGAGCGGGAGGATTAGAGACCCAGTACTTC. It encodes CASSYGAGGLETQYF.